This TCR beta chain was profiled in a study of T-cell memory formation after mild COVID-19. For the study at large: TCR clusters were largely donor specific.

This clonotype was found a few times. TCRdb re-analysed the 5' RACE reads in MiXCR, keeping a single row per CDR3 protein. The sample has about 170,000 distinct CDR3 sequences; approximately 12% are singletons. CDR3 length: 12 residues. Unmatched junction bases numbered 9, after V lost 6 bases and J lost 11 bases. CDR1 is MNHEY and CDR2 is SVGAGI in the germline V gene. What was sequenced was PBMCs or a T cell subset sorted from them (not recorded which). The V and J genes are TRBV6-5 and TRBJ2-7, with 8 bases fitting TRBD1. This clonotype originated in a man aged 18 to 29 who had mild COVID-19 (a few samples of this study predate the infection). Cell type and time point are not known. The DNA of the CDR3 is TGTGCCAGCAGGCGCCAAGACAGGGGAGAGTACTTC. This gives the protein CASRRQDRGEYF.